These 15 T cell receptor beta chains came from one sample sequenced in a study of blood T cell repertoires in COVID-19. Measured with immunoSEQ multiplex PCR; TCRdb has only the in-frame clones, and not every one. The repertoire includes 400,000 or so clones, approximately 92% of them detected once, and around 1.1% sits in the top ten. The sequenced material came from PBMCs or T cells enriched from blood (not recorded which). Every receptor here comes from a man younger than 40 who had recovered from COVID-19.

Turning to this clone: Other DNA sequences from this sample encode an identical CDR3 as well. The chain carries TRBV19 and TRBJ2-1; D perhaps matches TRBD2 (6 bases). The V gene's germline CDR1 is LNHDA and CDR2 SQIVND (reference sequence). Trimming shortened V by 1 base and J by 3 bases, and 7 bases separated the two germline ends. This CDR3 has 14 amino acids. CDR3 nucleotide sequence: TGTGCCAGTAGTATAGGGGGGGACTACAATGAGCAGTTCTTC. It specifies CASSIGGDYNEQFF.

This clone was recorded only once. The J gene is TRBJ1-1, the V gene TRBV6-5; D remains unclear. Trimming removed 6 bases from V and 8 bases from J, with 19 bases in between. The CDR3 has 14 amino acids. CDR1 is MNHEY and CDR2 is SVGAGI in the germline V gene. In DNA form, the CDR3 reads TGTGCCAGCAGCCCCCCTGGTGGCCGATCAGAAGCTTTCTTT. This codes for CASSPPGGRSEAFF.

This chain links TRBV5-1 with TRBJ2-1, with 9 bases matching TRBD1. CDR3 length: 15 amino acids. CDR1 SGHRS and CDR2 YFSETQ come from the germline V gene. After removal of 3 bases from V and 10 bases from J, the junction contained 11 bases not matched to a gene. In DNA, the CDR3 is TGCGCCAGCAGCTCGGGACAGGGAGGGACTTTCGAGCAGTTCTTC. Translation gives CASSSGQGGTFEQFF.

The chain's CDR3 is CASSPWTGLYYGYTF. The CDR3 DNA reads as TGTGCCAGCAGCCCGTGGACAGGGCTTTACTATGGCTACACCTTC. The chain links TRBV14 to TRBJ1-2; 8 bases agree with TRBD1. Trimming took 4 bases from V and 3 from J; bases not matched to a gene: 7. Germline loops: CDR1 SGHDN, CDR2 FVKESK. The CDR3 spans 15 residues.

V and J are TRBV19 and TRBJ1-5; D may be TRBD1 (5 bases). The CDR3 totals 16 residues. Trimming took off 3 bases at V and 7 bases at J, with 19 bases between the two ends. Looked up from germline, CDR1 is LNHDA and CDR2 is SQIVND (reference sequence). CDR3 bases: TGTGCCAGTAGTATCCCCCGGCAGGGAGGAAGACAGCCCCAGCATTTT. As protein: CASSIPRQGGRQPQHF. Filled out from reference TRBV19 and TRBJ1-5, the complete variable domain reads DGGITQSPKYLFRKEGQNVTLSCEQNLNHDAMYWYRQDPGQGLRLIYYSQIVNDFQKGDIAEGYSVSREKKESFPLTVTSAQKNPTAFYLCASSIPRQGGRQPQHFGDGTRLSIL.

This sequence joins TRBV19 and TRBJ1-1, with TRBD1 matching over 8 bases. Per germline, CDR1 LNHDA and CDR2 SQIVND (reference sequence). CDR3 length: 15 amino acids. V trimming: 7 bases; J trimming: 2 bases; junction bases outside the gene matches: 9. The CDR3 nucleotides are TGTGCCAGTACCGCCGTGGACAGGGATAACACTGAAGCTTTCTTT. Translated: CASTAVDRDNTEAFF.

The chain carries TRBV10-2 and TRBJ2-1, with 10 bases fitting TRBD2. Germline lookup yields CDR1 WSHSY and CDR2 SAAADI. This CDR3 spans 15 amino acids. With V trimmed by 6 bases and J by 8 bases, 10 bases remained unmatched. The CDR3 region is CASSYLAGVWDEQFF. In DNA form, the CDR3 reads TGCGCCAGCAGCTACCTAGCGGGAGTCTGGGATGAGCAGTTCTTC.

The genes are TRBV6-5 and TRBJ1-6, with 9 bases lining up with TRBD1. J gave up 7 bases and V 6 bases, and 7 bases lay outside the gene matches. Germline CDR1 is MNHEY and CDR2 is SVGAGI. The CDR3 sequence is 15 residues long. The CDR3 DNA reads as TGTGCCAGCAGCGCAACACAGGGGGCGAATTCACCCCTCCACTTT. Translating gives CASSATQGANSPLHF.

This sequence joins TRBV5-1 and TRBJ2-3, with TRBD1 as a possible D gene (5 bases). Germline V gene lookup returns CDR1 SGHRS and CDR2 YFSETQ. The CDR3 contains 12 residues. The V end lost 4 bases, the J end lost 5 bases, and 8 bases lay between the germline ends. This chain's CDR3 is CASSTDRDTQYF. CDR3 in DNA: TGCGCCAGCAGCACAGACAGAGATACGCAGTATTTT.

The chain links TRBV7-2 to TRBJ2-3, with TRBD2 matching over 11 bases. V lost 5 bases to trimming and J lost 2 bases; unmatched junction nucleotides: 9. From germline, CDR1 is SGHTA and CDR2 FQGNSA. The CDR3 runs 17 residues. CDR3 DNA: TGTGCCAGCAGCCTCACTTATAGCGGGAGGGACACAGATACGCAGTATTTT. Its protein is CASSLTYSGRDTDTQYF.

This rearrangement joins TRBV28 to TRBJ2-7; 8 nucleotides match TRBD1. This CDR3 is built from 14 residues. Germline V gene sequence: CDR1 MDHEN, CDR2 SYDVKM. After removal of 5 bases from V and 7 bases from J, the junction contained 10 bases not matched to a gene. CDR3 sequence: CASSLPGQVREQYF. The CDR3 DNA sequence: TGTGCCAGCAGTCTCCCGGGACAGGTGAGGGAGCAGTACTTC.

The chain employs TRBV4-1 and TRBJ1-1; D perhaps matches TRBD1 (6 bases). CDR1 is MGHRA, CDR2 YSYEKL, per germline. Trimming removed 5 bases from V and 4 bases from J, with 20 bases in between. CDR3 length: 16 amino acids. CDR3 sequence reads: CASSSRQGPSGTEAFF. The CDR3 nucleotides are TGCGCCAGCAGCTCACGGCAGGGGCCCTCCGGCACTGAAGCTTTCTTT.

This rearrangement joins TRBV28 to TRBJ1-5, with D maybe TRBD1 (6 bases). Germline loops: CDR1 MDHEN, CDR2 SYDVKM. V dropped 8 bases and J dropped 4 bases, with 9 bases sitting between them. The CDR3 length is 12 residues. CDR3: CASGGLNQPQHF. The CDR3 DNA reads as TGTGCCAGCGGGGGCTTGAATCAGCCCCAGCATTTT.

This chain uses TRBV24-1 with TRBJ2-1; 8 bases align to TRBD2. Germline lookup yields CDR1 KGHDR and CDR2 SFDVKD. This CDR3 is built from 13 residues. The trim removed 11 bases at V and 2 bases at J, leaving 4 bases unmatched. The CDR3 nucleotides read TGTGCCAGCCAGACTAGCGCCTACAATGAGCAGTTCTTC. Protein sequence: CASQTSAYNEQFF.

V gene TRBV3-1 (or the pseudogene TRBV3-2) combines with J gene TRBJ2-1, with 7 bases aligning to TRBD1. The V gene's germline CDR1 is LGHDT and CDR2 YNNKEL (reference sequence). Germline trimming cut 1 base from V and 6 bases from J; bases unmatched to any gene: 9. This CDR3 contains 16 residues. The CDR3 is CASSQGWGTETNEQFF. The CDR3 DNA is TGTGCCAGCAGCCAAGGGTGGGGGACAGAGACCAATGAGCAGTTCTTC.